This T cell receptor (beta chain) came from a study of T cells in Graves' hyperthyroidism and ophthalmopathy. Only a few counts were recorded for this clonotype. The investigators amplified TCR beta CDR3 regions from RNA transcripts. HTBI primers were the set used in a first-round RT-PCR of the TCR CDR3. Each CDR3 protein gets one entry after TCRdb re-called the multiplex PCR reads with MiXCR. The sample lists about 340,000 distinct CDR3 sequences, over 15% seen once, with approximately 49% in the top ten. Trimming took off 6 bases at V and 1 base at J, with 12 bases between the two ends. The length of the CDR3 is 14 residues. Germline CDR1 reads MNHNS; CDR2 reads SASEGT.

V usage is TRBV6-1 and J usage is TRBJ1-1; tentative D call: TRBD1 (5 bases). The clonotype comes from a woman aged 45-60 years with Graves' hyperthyroidism. The specimen sequenced was blood. CDR3 loop: CASRPRGGNTEAFF. In DNA form, the CDR3 reads TGTGCCAGCAGACCCCGGGGGGGGAACACTGAAGCTTTCTTT.